These T cell receptor beta chains were read from a single sample in a study of T cell repertoires in cytomegalovirus infection. For these receptors, no antigen is known. TCRdb itself ran the reads through MiXCR, one entry per CDR3 protein. The table shows tens of thousands of distinct CDR3 sequences, with roughly a quarter occurring only once. The sample in question was CD8+ T cells from cultured PBMCs, obtained from culture after CMV antigen stimulation. Every receptor here comes from a human donor in good health (CMV status not recorded). Some clones in this sample may be carry-over from other donors' samples. CDR3s include the opening cysteine and the closing phenylalanine or tryptophan. A D gene is named only where the DNA matches it firmly. Some rows have no size entry. The others give once, few or many, or a class for an expanded clone.

j_gene	d_gene	v_gene	abundance	CDR3nt	CDR3aa
TRBJ2-2	.	TRBV27	many	TGTGCCAGCAGTTTATCGGTCGGCGCCGGGGAGCTGTTTTTT	CASSLSVGAGELFF
TRBJ1-1	.	TRBV7-9	.	TGTGCCAGCAGCCTTGGGGGGCGGGACACTGAAGCTTTCTTT	CASSLGGRDTEAFF
TRBJ2-2	TRBD2	TRBV18	.	TGTGCCAGCTCACTGTCGGGACTAGCGGAAGTTTACACCGGGGAGCTGTTTTTT	CASSLSGLAEVYTGELFF
TRBJ2-5	.	TRBV12-3/TRBV12-4	few	TGTGCCAGCAGTTTAGTGGGGCTGGGCCAGTACTTC	CASSLVGLGQYF
TRBJ2-7	TRBD1	TRBV6-1	many	TGTGCCAGCAGGCGTGTTTCGGGACAGGGGATCGAGCAGTACTTC	CASRRVSGQGIEQYF
TRBJ2-6	.	TRBV3-1	.	TGTGCCAGCAGCCAAGGACATAAGGGCGCCGGGGCCAACGTCCTGACTTTC	CASSQGHKGAGANVLTF
TRBJ2-5	.	TRBV19	.	TGTGCCAGTAGTACGAGACAAGTACAAGAGACCCAGTACTTC	CASSTRQVQETQYF
TRBJ2-2	TRBD1	TRBV12-3/TRBV12-4	.	TGTGCCAGCACCCATACTAGGGGACAGGGGCGTTTGAACACCGGGGAGCTGTTTTTT	CASTHTRGQGRLNTGELFF
TRBJ2-3	.	TRBV6-6	many	TGTGCCAGCAGTTACGAGGAGAATACGCAGTATTTT	CASSYEENTQYF
TRBJ2-7	.	TRBV7-2	many	TGTGCCAGCAGGACCGCCTACGAGCAGTACTTC	CASRTAYEQYF
TRBJ2-1	.	TRBV9	.	TGTGCCAGCAGCGCGGACTTAGGGGGGTCGGGTGAGCAGTTCTTC	CASSADLGGSGEQFF
TRBJ1-2	.	TRBV6-6	few	TGTGCCAGCAGTACTATCCGGGACACCTATGGCTACACCTTC	CASSTIRDTYGYTF
TRBJ2-1	.	TRBV30	.	TGTGCCTGGACTACCGGGACAAACTACAATGAGCAGTTCTTC	CAWTTGTNYNEQFF
TRBJ1-1	.	TRBV27	few	TGTGCCAGCAGTTTCTCCCCCAGAGACGGGGCTTTCTTT	CASSFSPRDGAFF
TRBJ1-1	TRBD1	TRBV5-4	.	TGTGCCAGCAGCCCGGACAGGGTCGGTATGAACACTGAAGCTTTCTTT	CASSPDRVGMNTEAFF
TRBJ1-1	TRBD1	TRBV7-9	many	TGTGCCAGCAGCCCTACAGGGGACGCTGAAGCTTTCTTT	CASSPTGDAEAFF
TRBJ2-7	.	TRBV15	few	TGTGCCACCAGCAGCGGACGGTTATCCTACGAGCAGTACTTC	CATSSGRLSYEQYF
TRBJ1-1	TRBD1	TRBV27	.	TGTGCCAGCAGTTCACGGACAGGGGACACTGAAGCTTTCTTT	CASSSRTGDTEAFF
TRBJ2-1	.	TRBV7-9	many	TGTGCCAGCAGCTTAGCGCGAGGACACAATGAGCAGTTCTTC	CASSLARGHNEQFF
TRBJ2-3	.	TRBV7-3	many	TGTGCCAGCAGCTTAACCGTCCCAGGGGGGGTATCAGATACGCAGTATTTT	CASSLTVPGGVSDTQYF
TRBJ2-5	.	TRBV7-9	.	TGTGCCAGCAGCTTTGAACCCTGGGAGACCCAGTACTTC	CASSFEPWETQYF
TRBJ1-5	.	TRBV29-1	.	TGCAGCGTTGGTGGTGGCAATCAGCCCCAGCATTTT	CSVGGGNQPQHF
TRBJ1-2	TRBD1	TRBV29-1	few	TGCAGCGTTGAGTTTCCAGGGGGTCGCTATGGCTACACCTTC	CSVEFPGGRYGYTF
TRBJ1-1	.	TRBV7-6	many	TGTGCCAGCAGCTGGCAAAGTTACACTGAAGCTTTCTTT	CASSWQSYTEAFF
TRBJ1-5	.	TRBV30	.	TGTGCCTGGAGCAATGCTATCGGGGAGCCCCAGCATTTT	CAWSNAIGEPQHF
TRBJ1-5	.	TRBV6-1	.	TGTGCCAGCAGTGAGATAGGTAGTCCGTCTGGCAATCAGCCCCAGCATTTT	CASSEIGSPSGNQPQHF
TRBJ2-1	.	TRBV7-9	.	TGTGCCAGCAGCTTATATGGTGTAAATCCCTGGGCGGATGAGCAGTTCTTC	CASSLYGVNPWADEQFF
TRBJ2-5	TRBD2	TRBV29-1	few	TGCAGCGGACGACTAGCGGGGAGAGAGACCCAGTACTTC	CSGRLAGRETQYF
TRBJ2-1	TRBD1	TRBV2	.	TGTGCCAGCAGGGGGACAGGGATCGATGAGCAGTTCTTC	CASRGTGIDEQFF
TRBJ2-3	.	TRBV12-3/TRBV12-4	many	TGTGCCAGCAGTTCAAGGACCGATACGCAGTATTTT	CASSSRTDTQYF
TRBJ2-1	.	TRBV18	few	TGTGCCAGCTCACCCATGGCCCATGAGCAGTTCTTC	CASSPMAHEQFF
TRBJ2-3	TRBD2	TRBV15	.	TGTGCCACCAGCAGAGATTTGTACGGGCTAGCGGGGCCGAGCACAGATACGCAGTATTTT	CATSRDLYGLAGPSTDTQYF
TRBJ2-7	TRBD2	TRBV4-2	few	TGTGCCAGCAGCCACGCCGGGACTAGCGGGGACTACGAGCAGTACTTC	CASSHAGTSGDYEQYF
TRBJ1-5	TRBD1	TRBV20-1	.	TGCAGTGCTCTAGGACAGGTCCTAGGTCAGCCCCAGCATTTT	CSALGQVLGQPQHF
TRBJ2-7	.	TRBV10-2	few	TGCGCCAGCAAGAGCCCGGGAACGTCCGCCGAGCAGTACTTC	CASKSPGTSAEQYF
TRBJ2-5	.	TRBV4-1	many	TGCGCCAGCAGCCAAGGGATAGCGGAAGAGACCCAGTACTTC	CASSQGIAEETQYF
TRBJ2-1	.	TRBV27	.	TGTGCCAGCAGTTTCCGGGACTCAGCGGCCTATGAGCAGTTCTTC	CASSFRDSAAYEQFF
TRBJ1-1	.	TRBV4-3	.	TGCGCCAGCAGCCAAGGGTTTGAAGCTTTCTTT	CASSQGFEAFF
TRBJ2-5	.	TRBV7-9	many	TGTGCCAGCAGCTTCGAAGATAAAGAGACCCAGTACTTC	CASSFEDKETQYF
TRBJ2-7	.	TRBV5-6	.	TGTGCCAGCAGCTGGACTTGGGACGACAGCAACGAGCAGTACTTC	CASSWTWDDSNEQYF
TRBJ1-5	.	TRBV27	.	TGTGCCAGCAGTTTATCGCGGGCCACCGATCAGCCCCAGCATTTT	CASSLSRATDQPQHF